The T cell receptor (beta chain) under discussion was sequenced for a study of beta chain features in type 1 diabetes. The length of the CDR3 is 17 residues. V lost 5 bases, J lost 0 bases, and 6 bases stayed unmatched. Germline CDR1 reads SGHNT; CDR2 reads YENEEA. Only a few counts were recorded for this clone. CD4+ cells of the naive, central memory, regulatory and stem cell-like memory types were sorted via CD45RO/CCR7/CD25/CD127/CD95/CD27. cDNA synthesis used the whole RNA isolate, giving expressed TCRB sequences. The table came from immunoSEQ multiplex PCR; TCRdb's copy has only in-frame clones and leaves some out. The sample consists of 300,000 to 450,000 clones, around 20% of them appearing once.

J is TRBJ2-1 and V is TRBV11-3; 11 bases align to TRBD2. Sequencing was performed on naive CD4+ T cells from blood. This sequence was found in a woman between 18 and 29 years old in good health. CDR3 in DNA: TGTGCCAGCAGCCCAGGGACTAGCGGCCTCTCCTACAATGAGCAGTTCTTC. This gives the protein CASSPGTSGLSYNEQFF.